The rows below give T cell receptor beta chains drawn from one sample of a study of CD8+ T cells in alopecia areata. The assay was immunoSEQ multiplex PCR, and TCRdb's table has in-frame clones only and misses some. The table shows some 170,000 clones, with roughly 63% occurring only once. The sample in question was CD4+ T cells sorted from blood, obtained at week 56, from a patient treated with tofacitinib. The receptors originated from a human donor with alopecia areata. Both conserved end residues are part of each CDR3. Fields, in order: V gene, D gene, J gene, clone size, CDR3 DNA, CDR3 protein. D genes are given only for firm matches. Rows give clone size only sometimes, using once, few, many, or a class for an expanded clone.

TRBV18	.	TRBJ1-1	few	TGTGCCAGCTCACTGGACACTGAAGCTTTCTTT	CASSLDTEAFF
TRBV6-1	TRBD1	TRBJ2-7	.	TGTGCCAGCAGCGGACAGGGAGGCGAGCAGTACTTC	CASSGQGGEQYF
TRBV6-5	.	TRBJ1-3	.	TGTGCCAGCAGTTCGCCGCGGGTCTCTGGAAACACCATATATTTT	CASSSPRVSGNTIYF
TRBV5-1	.	TRBJ1-2	.	TGCGCCAGCAGCCCAGGGGTACACGATGGCTACACCTTC	CASSPGVHDGYTF
TRBV30	.	TRBJ2-3	.	TGTGCCTGGAGTGTACAAGGGGCAGATACGCAGTATTTT	CAWSVQGADTQYF
TRBV6-4	TRBD1	TRBJ1-2	few	TGTGCCAGCCACCCAGGAGGGACAGGGTATGGCTACACCTTC	CASHPGGTGYGYTF
TRBV13	.	TRBJ2-3	few	TGTGCCAGCAGCTCCTCTGGGAAAGATACGCAGTATTTT	CASSSSGKDTQYF
TRBV6-1	.	TRBJ2-5	few	TGTGCCAGCAGAGACCCGATATGGGAGACCCAGTACTTC	CASRDPIWETQYF
TRBV6-5	.	TRBJ1-2	.	TGTGCCAGCGGAAGAGGGTCCTACGGCTACACCTTC	CASGRGSYGYTF
TRBV5-1	TRBD1	TRBJ2-3	.	TGCGCCAGCAGCCTGGACAGGGATGGAACGCAGTATTTT	CASSLDRDGTQYF
TRBV30	TRBD2	TRBJ2-1	once	TGTGCCTGGAGTGGGTATAGGACTAGCGGCTCTAGCTCCTACAATGAGCAGTTCTTC	CAWSGYRTSGSSSYNEQFF
TRBV7-2	.	TRBJ2-7	.	TGTGCCAGCAGCCGACTCGGGATTCTCTACGAGCAGTACTTC	CASSRLGILYEQYF
TRBV2	.	TRBJ2-1	.	TGTGCCAGCAGTTTGGCCATTTCCCCGGAGCAGTTCTTC	CASSLAISPEQFF
TRBV7-2	TRBD2	TRBJ2-2	few	TGTGCCAGCAGCTCCACTAGCGGGGAAACCGGGGAGCTGTTTTTT	CASSSTSGETGELFF
TRBV5-1	.	TRBJ2-7	.	TGCGCCAGCAGCTTGGAATTCGCAGGCTTCTACGAGCAGTACTTC	CASSLEFAGFYEQYF
TRBV9	TRBD1	TRBJ2-1	.	TGTGCCAGCAGCGTTCGACAGGGAGTCGGAAATGAGCAGTTCTTC	CASSVRQGVGNEQFF
TRBV5-1	.	TRBJ2-6	.	TGCGCCAGCAGCTTGGTGTTGGCTTACTCTGGGGCCAACGTCCTGACTTTC	CASSLVLAYSGANVLTF
TRBV30	.	TRBJ1-5	.	TGTGCCTGGCAAGGGGTTAGCAATCAGCCCCAGCATTTT	CAWQGVSNQPQHF
TRBV7-9	.	TRBJ2-1	.	TGTGCCAGCAGCTTAATGGGGACGAATGAGCAGTTCTTC	CASSLMGTNEQFF
TRBV28	TRBD1	TRBJ1-2	few	TGTGCCAGCAGCGTCCCCGGGACAGGCGTTACTAATGGCTACACCTTC	CASSVPGTGVTNGYTF
TRBV30	TRBD1	TRBJ1-1	many	TGTGCCTGGAGTCCAGGGGGACCTGAAGCTTTCTTT	CAWSPGGPEAFF
TRBV7-7	.	TRBJ2-3	.	TGTGCTAGCAGCCAAACGCATGGCGCAGATACGCAGTATTTT	CASSQTHGADTQYF
TRBV11-3	.	TRBJ2-3	.	TGTGCCAGCAGCCCGACTCTTAACACAGATACGCAGTATTTT	CASSPTLNTDTQYF
TRBV5-1	.	TRBJ2-1	.	TGCGCCAGCAGCTTACGGACAATAAGGGACAATGAGCAGTTCTTC	CASSLRTIRDNEQFF
TRBV6-6	.	TRBJ1-4	few	TGTGCCAGCAGTTCAATCTCGGACAGTGAGGAAAAACTGTTTTTT	CASSSISDSEEKLFF
TRBV30	.	TRBJ1-1	.	TGTGCCTGGGGTGTAAGGGCCGGGAGCACTGAAGCTTTCTTT	CAWGVRAGSTEAFF
TRBV7-6	.	TRBJ2-3	.	TGTGCCAGCAGCTTAGCCGGCAGGGGATACACAGATACGCAGTATTTT	CASSLAGRGYTDTQYF
TRBV5-1	.	TRBJ1-1	once	TGCGCCAGCAGCTTGGCCGGCAGCCAGACGAACACTGAAGCTTTCTTT	CASSLAGSQTNTEAFF
TRBV11-2	.	TRBJ2-2	.	TGTGCCAGCCAAAGGACAGAAAACACCGGGGAGCTGTTTTTT	CASQRTENTGELFF
TRBV10-3	TRBD1	TRBJ1-6	few	TGTGCCATTTCGGACAGGGAGGGATCACCCCTCCACTTT	CAISDREGSPLHF
TRBV7-3	.	TRBJ2-5	.	TGTGCCAGCAGCCCCCCTCAACTAGAGGGAGAGACCCAGTACTTC	CASSPPQLEGETQYF
TRBV30	.	TRBJ1-1	.	TGTGCCTGGAGTGTATTAGGCCAGTTGAACACTGAAGCTTTCTTT	CAWSVLGQLNTEAFF
TRBV6-5	TRBD2	TRBJ2-5	.	TGTGCCAGCAGTATAGCGGGGGGGACCGTAGAGACCCAGTACTTC	CASSIAGGTVETQYF
TRBV7-3	.	TRBJ1-2	.	TGTGCCAGCAGCTTAGACCCAGCTAACTATGGCTACACCTTC	CASSLDPANYGYTF
TRBV25-1	.	TRBJ1-2	few	TGTGCCAGCAGTGAGGCGGCACCGGGAGGCTACACCTTC	CASSEAAPGGYTF
TRBV4-1	TRBD1	TRBJ1-2	.	TGCGCCAGCAGCCCCGGGACAGGGATCGGCTATGGCTACACCTTC	CASSPGTGIGYGYTF
TRBV5-1	TRBD1	TRBJ2-5	once	TGCGCCAGCAGCTTGGCATCGGGTGGGACAGCTCAAGAGACCCAGTACTTC	CASSLASGGTAQETQYF
TRBV27	TRBD1	TRBJ1-1	few	TGTGCCAGCAGTTTTCAGGGGGATAGGACTGAAGCTTTCTTT	CASSFQGDRTEAFF
TRBV4-1	.	TRBJ2-7	.	TGCGCCAGCAGCCAAGTACCAGGGTCAACCTACGAGCAGTACTTC	CASSQVPGSTYEQYF
TRBV30	.	TRBJ1-2	.	TGTGCCTGGAGTGTTCTACAGGGTCTCATCCACTATGGCTACACCTTC	CAWSVLQGLIHYGYTF
TRBV30	.	TRBJ1-4	.	TGTGCCTGGAGTGTAAACATGAGCGAAAAACTGTTTTTT	CAWSVNMSEKLFF
TRBV5-1	TRBD2	TRBJ2-3	.	TGCGCCAGCAGCTTTTTATCCCAGACTAGCGGGAAGACTAGCACAGATACGCAGTATTTT	CASSFLSQTSGKTSTDTQYF